This T cell receptor (beta chain) was identified in a study of blood T cell repertoires in COVID-19. The wider study: Samples representing acute and convalescent COVID-19 were sourced from the United States, Italy and Spain. PBMCs, B-cell-depleted T cells, or T cells were the source of the cDNA or gDNA that made up the material.

Per the original data handling: Counts of nucleated cells, estimated from reference gene primer amplification, were obtained. Libraries were prepared by immunoSEQ multiplex PCR; TCRdb keeps only in-frame clonotypes and omits some of them. The D gene and trimming were derived from the DNA, and the V and J assignments and clone size from that table. The sample has 250,000 or so clones; 75% to 85% are singletons. Trimming took 3 bases from V and 4 from J; bases not matched to a gene: 8. The CDR3 has 16 residues. CDR1 and CDR2 from the germline V gene are LGHNA and YNFKEQ. The chain is built from TRBV4-2 and TRBJ1-3; 8 bases agree with TRBD1. The sequenced sample was peripheral blood. The sequence derives from a woman in her 70s with acute or convalescent COVID-19. The CDR3 nucleotides are TGTGCCAGCAGCCAGGAACAGGGGGTAGAAGGAAACACCATATATTTT. It specifies CASSQEQGVEGNTIYF.